The present entry profiles one TCR beta chain with its context. Profiling relied on immunoSEQ multiplex PCR, and the TCRdb table lists in-frame clones only, not all of them. The sample consists of fewer than 400,000 clones, more than 75% of them appearing once. This entry comes from a study of blood T cell repertoires in COVID-19. Germline V gives CDR1 LNHDA, CDR2 SQIVND (reference sequence). V lost 3 bases to trimming and J lost 5 bases; unmatched junction nucleotides: 6. CDR3 length equals 15 residues. The study counted Cohort 3 donors as recovered given two negative PCRs, clearance, or symptom resolution.

The source is a woman in her fifties or sixties who had recovered from COVID-19. Input material: PBMCs or T cells enriched from blood (not recorded which). The V gene is TRBV19, the J gene TRBJ2-1; 8 bases are a match to TRBD1. CDR3 protein: CASSIRTGLNNEQFF. The DNA of the CDR3 is TGTGCCAGTAGTATTAGGACAGGGCTAAACAATGAGCAGTTCTTC.